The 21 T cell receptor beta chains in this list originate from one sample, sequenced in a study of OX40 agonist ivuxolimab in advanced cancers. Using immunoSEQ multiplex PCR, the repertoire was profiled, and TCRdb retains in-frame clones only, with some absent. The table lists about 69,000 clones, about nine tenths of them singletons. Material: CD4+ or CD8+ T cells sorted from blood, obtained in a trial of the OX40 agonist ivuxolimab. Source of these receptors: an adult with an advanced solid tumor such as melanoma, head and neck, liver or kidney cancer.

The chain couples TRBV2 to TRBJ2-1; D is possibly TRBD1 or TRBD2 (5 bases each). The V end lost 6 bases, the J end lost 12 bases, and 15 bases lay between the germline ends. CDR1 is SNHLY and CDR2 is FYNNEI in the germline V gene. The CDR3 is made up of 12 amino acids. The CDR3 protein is CASRNGGVVQFF. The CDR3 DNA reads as TGTGCCAGCAGGAATGGGGGTGTGGTGCAGTTCTTC. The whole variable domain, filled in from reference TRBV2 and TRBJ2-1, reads EPEVTQTPSHQVTQMGQEVILRCVPISNHLYFYWYRQILGQKVEFLVSFYNNEISEKSEIFDDQFSVERPDGSNFTLKIRSTKLEDSAMYFCASRNGGVVQFFGPGTRLTVL.

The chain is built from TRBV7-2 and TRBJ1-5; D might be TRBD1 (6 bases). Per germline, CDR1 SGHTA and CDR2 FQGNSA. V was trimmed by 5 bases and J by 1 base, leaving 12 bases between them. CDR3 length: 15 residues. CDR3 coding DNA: TGTGCCAGCAGCCTGGACAGCAGGAGCAATCAGCCCCAGCATTTT. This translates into CASSLDSRSNQPQHF.

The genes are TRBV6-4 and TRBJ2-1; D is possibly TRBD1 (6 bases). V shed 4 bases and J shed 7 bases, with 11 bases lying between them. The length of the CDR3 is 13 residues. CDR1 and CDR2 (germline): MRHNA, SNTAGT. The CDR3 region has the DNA TGTGCCAGCAGTGGCCTCAGGGGAAATGAGCAGTTCTTC. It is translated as CASSGLRGNEQFF.

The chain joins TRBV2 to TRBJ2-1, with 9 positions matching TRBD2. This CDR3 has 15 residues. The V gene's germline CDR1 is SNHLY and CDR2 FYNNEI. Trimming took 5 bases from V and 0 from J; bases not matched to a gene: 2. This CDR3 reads CASSLSGSSYNEQFF. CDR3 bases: TGTGCCAGCAGTCTTAGCGGGAGCTCCTACAATGAGCAGTTCTTC.

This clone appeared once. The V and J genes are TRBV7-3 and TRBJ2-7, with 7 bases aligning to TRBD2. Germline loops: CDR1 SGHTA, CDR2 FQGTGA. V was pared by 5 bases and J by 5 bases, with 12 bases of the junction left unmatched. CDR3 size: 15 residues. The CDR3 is CASSQRSSGINEQYF. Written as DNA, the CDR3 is TGTGCCAGCAGCCAACGGTCCAGCGGGATTAACGAGCAGTACTTC. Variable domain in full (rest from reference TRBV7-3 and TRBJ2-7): GAGVSQTPSNKVTEKGKYVELRCDPISGHTALYWYRQSLGQGPEFLIYFQGTGAADDSGLPNDRFFAVRPEGSVSTLKIQRTERGDSAVYLCASSQRSSGINEQYFGPGTRLTVT.

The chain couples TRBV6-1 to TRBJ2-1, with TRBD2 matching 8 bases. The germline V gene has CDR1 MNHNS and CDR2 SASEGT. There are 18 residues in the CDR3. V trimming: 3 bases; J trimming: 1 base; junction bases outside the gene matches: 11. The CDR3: CASSDGWGSGMSYNEQFF. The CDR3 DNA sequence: TGTGCCAGCAGTGACGGTTGGGGTAGCGGGATGTCCTACAATGAGCAGTTCTTC.

The CDR3 DNA is TGTGCCAGCAGCTTGGGACTAGCGGGAGTCTCCTACGAGCAGTACTTC. Translating gives CASSLGLAGVSYEQYF. The J gene is TRBJ2-7, the V gene TRBV5-5; 12 nucleotides agree with TRBD2. Germline CDR1 SGHKS, CDR2 YYEKEE (reference sequence). V gave up 0 bases and J gave up 0 bases; unmatched junction bases: 1. CDR3 size: 16 residues.

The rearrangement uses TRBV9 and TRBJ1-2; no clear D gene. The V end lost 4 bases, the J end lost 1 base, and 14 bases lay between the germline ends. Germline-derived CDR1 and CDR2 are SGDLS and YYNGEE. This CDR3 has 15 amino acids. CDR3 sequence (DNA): TGTGCCAGCAGCCCAACGACTGGTCGTAACTATGGCTACACCTTC. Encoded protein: CASSPTTGRNYGYTF.

This CDR3 is CASTREVADQPQHF. The CDR3 DNA is TGTGCCAGCACTAGGGAGGTCGCGGATCAGCCCCAGCATTTT. This sequence joins TRBV9 and TRBJ1-5; the D is unclear. The CDR3 runs to 14 residues. The ends were cut back, 6 bases at V and 5 bases at J, with 15 bases in the middle. Germline loops: CDR1 SGDLS, CDR2 YYNGEE. Supplemented by reference TRBV9 and TRBJ1-5, the full variable domain reads DSGVTQTPKHLITATGQRVTLRCSPRSGDLSVYWYQQSLDQGLQFLIQYYNGEERAKGNILERFSAQQFPDLHSELNLSSLELGDSALYFCASTREVADQPQHFGDGTRLSIL.

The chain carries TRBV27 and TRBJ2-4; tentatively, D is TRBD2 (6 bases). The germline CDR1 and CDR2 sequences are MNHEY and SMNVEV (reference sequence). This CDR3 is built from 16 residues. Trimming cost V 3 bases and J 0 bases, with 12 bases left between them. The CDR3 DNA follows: TGTGCCAGCAGTTTTTCCCCGCGGGGAGCCAAAAACATTCAGTACTTC. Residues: CASSFSPRGAKNIQYF.

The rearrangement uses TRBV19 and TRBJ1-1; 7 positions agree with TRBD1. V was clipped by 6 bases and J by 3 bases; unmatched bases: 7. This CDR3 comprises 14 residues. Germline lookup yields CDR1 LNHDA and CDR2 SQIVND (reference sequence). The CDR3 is CASRVGGGYTEAFF. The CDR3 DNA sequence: TGTGCCAGTAGGGTAGGGGGCGGTTACACTGAAGCTTTCTTT.

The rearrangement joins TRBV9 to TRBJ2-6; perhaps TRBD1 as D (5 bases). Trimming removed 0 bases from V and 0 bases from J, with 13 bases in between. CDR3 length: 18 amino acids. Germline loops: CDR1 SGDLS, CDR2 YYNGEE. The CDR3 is CASSVGHKTDSGANVLTF. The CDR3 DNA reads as TGTGCCAGCAGCGTAGGACATAAGACAGACTCTGGGGCCAACGTCCTGACTTTC.

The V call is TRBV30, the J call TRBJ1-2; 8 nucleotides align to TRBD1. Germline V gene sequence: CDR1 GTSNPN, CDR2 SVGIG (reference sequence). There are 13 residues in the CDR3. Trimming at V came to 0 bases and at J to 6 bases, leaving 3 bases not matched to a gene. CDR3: CAWSVQGVHGYTF. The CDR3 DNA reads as TGTGCCTGGAGTGTACAGGGGGTCCATGGCTACACCTTC.

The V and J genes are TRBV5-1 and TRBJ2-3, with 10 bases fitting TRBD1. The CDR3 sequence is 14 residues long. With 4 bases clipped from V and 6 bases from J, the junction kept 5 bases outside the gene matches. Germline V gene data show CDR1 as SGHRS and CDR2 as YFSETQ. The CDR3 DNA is TGCGCCAGCAGCCGGACAGGGGGGACGGATACGCAGTATTTT. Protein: CASSRTGGTDTQYF. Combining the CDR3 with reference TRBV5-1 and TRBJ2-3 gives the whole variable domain KAGVTQTPRYLIKTRGQQVTLSCSPISGHRSVSWYQQTPGQGLQFLFEYFSETQRNKGNFPGRFSGRQFSNSRSEMNVSTLELGDSALYLCASSRTGGTDTQYFGPGTRLTVL.

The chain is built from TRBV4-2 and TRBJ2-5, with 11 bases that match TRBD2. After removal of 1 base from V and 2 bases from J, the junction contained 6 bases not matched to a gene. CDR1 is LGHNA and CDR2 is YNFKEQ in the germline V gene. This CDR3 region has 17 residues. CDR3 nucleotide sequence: TGTGCCAGCAGCCAAGGACTAGCGGGACAGATACAAGAGACCCAGTACTTC. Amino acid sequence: CASSQGLAGQIQETQYF.

CDR3 sequence (DNA): TGTGCCAGCAGTGAGCGGGAGACCCAGTACTTC. Its protein product is CASSERETQYF. The chain recombines TRBV2 with TRBJ2-5; the D is unclear. Per the germline V gene, CDR1 is SNHLY and CDR2 is FYNNEI. Trimming stripped 3 bases from V and 5 bases from J, with 4 bases between. The CDR3 totals 11 residues.

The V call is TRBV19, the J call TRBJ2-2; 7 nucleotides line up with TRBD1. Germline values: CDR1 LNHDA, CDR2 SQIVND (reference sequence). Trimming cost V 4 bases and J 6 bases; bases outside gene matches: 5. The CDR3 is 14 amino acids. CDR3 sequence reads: CASSTIDRAGELFF. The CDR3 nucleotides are TGTGCCAGTAGTACGATTGACAGGGCCGGGGAGCTGTTTTTT. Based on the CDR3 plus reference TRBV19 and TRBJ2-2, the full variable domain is DGGITQSPKYLFRKEGQNVTLSCEQNLNHDAMYWYRQDPGQGLRLIYYSQIVNDFQKGDIAEGYSVSREKKESFPLTVTSAQKNPTAFYLCASSTIDRAGELFFGEGSRLTVL.

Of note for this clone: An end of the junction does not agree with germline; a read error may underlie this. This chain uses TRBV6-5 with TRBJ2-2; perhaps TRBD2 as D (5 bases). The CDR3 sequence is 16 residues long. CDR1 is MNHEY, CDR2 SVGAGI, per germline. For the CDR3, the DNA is TGTGCCAGCAGTTACAATCTGTGGGGAGAACACCGGGGAGCTGTTTTT. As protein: CASSYNLWGEHRGAVF.

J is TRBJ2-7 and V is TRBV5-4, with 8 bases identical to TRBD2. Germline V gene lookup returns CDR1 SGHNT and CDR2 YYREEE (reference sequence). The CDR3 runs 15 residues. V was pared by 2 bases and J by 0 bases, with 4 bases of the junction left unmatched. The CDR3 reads CASSFGGRSSYEQYF. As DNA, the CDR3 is TGTGCCAGCAGCTTTGGCGGGAGGAGCTCCTACGAGCAGTACTTC.

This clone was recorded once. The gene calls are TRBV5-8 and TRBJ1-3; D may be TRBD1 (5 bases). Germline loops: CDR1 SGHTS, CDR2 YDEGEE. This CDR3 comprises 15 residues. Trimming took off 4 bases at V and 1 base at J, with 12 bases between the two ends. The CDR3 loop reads CASSPRTRSGNTIYF. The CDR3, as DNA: TGTGCCAGCAGCCCGCGGACACGATCTGGAAACACCATATATTTT.

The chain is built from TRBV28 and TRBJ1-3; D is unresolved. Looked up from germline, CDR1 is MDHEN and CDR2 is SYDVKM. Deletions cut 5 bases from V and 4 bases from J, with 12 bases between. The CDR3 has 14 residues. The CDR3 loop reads CASSPPGGGNTIYF. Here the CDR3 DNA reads TGTGCCAGCAGTCCCCCGGGAGGGGGAAACACCATATATTTT.